This TCR beta chain was profiled in a study of cytomegalovirus exposure and HLA in healthy donors. Whole-study context: Within the Caucasian-associated ancestry cluster were around 81% of the 350 to 400 genotyped donors.

Broader study findings: Information on immune exposure was restricted to one variable (CMV serostatus). Relative to the approximately 670-donor mean, N-insertions were reportedly fewer in an Asian-associated ancestry cluster in a later analysis.

Looked up from germline, CDR1 is SGDLS and CDR2 is YYNGEE. Between the trimmed V and J ends, which lost 2 bases and 2 bases, there was a span of 19 bases. The CDR3 runs to 17 residues. Of note for this clone: Its matching antigen is unknown.

60 Vbeta and 13 Jbeta primers were used in PCR. Data came from immunoSEQ multiplex PCR; TCRdb stores just in-frame clones and leaves some out. The sample records 150,000 to 200,000 clones, about 70% being singletons. V usage is TRBV9 and J usage is TRBJ2-5, with D tentatively TRBD1 (6 bases). The material sequenced was PBMCs. The sequence came from a woman aged 18-35 years in good health and CMV-seropositive. CDR3 bases: TGTGCCAGCAGCGTTTCGGTGGGGAGAGGGGGACAAGAGACCCAGTACTTC. It translates to CASSVSVGRGGQETQYF.